This record looks at one T cell receptor (beta chain) sequence and its context. Its antigen remains unidentified. A single base separates this from a much larger clone, so it may be a read error. The data stem from a study of glioma-infiltrating T cells. The study, taken as a whole, reports: Tissue and blood shared very few CDR3 sequences. Non-neoplastic patients had below-expected tissue-blood divergence, while all gliomas exceeded expectation.

TCR alpha and beta CDR3 regions were amplified from RNA using iRepertoire nested multiplex PCR. One-step reverse transcription and amplification started from about 100-400 ng of tissue mRNA or PBMC total RNA. MiXCR, applied by TCRdb to the multiplex PCR reads, yields one record per CDR3 protein. The sample lists 150,000 to 200,000 distinct CDR3 sequences, 32% seen once, with around 20% in the top ten. The CDR3 has 15 amino acids. The rearrangement uses TRBV12-3 or TRBV12-4 and TRBJ2-3, with unresolved D. The clonotype comes from a human donor with low-grade glioma or glioblastoma, undergoing nonglioma brain surgery, or in good health (not recorded which). What was sequenced was glioma tissue, nonneoplastic brain tissue, or PBMCs (not recorded which). The CDR3 bases are TGTGCCAGCAGTTATACGGGCTTTAGCAAAGATACGCAGTATTTT. It translates to CASSYTGFSKDTQYF.